This T cell receptor (beta chain) was documented in a study of T cells in Graves' hyperthyroidism and ophthalmopathy. Study-level information: The authors collected peripheral blood at initial diagnosis, before any treatment.

This CDR3 has 13 residues. The germline V and J ends were trimmed by 6 bases and 4 bases, with 13 bases remaining between them. CDR1 and CDR2 from the germline V gene are MNHEY and SVGAGI. Stability of Graves' hyperthyroidism was defined as absent ophthalmopathy progression within 18 months. The PBMCs studied were ones that came from 8.5 to 10 ml fresh peripheral blood. TCR beta CDR3 regions were amplified from RNA. The TCR CDR3 first-round RT-PCR relied on the HTBI primer set. TCRdb analysed the multiplex PCR reads with MiXCR anew, one entry per CDR3 protein. The sample yields a few hundred thousand distinct CDR3 sequences, 20% to 25% seen once. This clonotype came up many times.

The specimen was blood. The clonotype comes from a man between 18 and 29 years old with Graves' hyperthyroidism. The chain uses TRBV6-5 and TRBJ2-7; tentatively, D is TRBD1 (6 bases). The CDR3 bases are TGTGCCAGCAGCACTTTACAGGGTTACGAGCAGTACTTC. This gives the protein CASSTLQGYEQYF.